Listed here is a single T cell receptor beta chain. CDR3 length equals 14 residues. Per the germline V gene, CDR1 is WSHSY and CDR2 is SAAADI. Trimming took off 3 bases at V and 4 bases at J, with 12 bases between the two ends. While infection was still active, Seattle patients were enrolled and then followed longitudinally. This record belongs to a study of blood T cell repertoires in COVID-19. Authors' methods: Nucleated cell counts were estimated from reference gene primer amplification. Libraries were prepared by immunoSEQ multiplex PCR; TCRdb keeps only in-frame clonotypes and omits some of them. The DNA gave D and trimming, while V, J and clone size come from that table. The data show around 360,000 clones, around 87% seen once.

Sequencing was carried out using peripheral blood. This chain links TRBV10-2 with TRBJ1-2; D not certain. The TCR was taken from a woman aged 30 to 39 with COVID-19, enrolled during active disease. The CDR3 sequence is CASSDSESAYGYTF. For the CDR3, the DNA is TGCGCCAGCAGTGATTCGGAGTCTGCCTATGGCTACACCTTC.